Presented here are 5 T cell receptor beta chains from one specimen sequenced in a study of blood T cell repertoires in COVID-19. Repertoires were generated with immunoSEQ multiplex PCR, while TCRdb's copy carries only in-frame clones and drops some. Of 5,800 or so clones listed, roughly 81% are singletons. The sequenced material came from peripheral blood. The source of these receptors is a man aged 55 to 70 with acute or convalescent COVID-19.

This clone has a handful of counts. J is TRBJ2-2 and V is TRBV5-4, with 8 nucleotides matching TRBD2. This CDR3 is built from 17 residues. With V trimmed by 3 bases and J by 4 bases, 11 bases remained unmatched. Germline lookup yields CDR1 SGHNT and CDR2 YYREEE (reference sequence). The CDR3 loop is CASSSPSLSGITGELFF. CDR3 in DNA: TGTGCCAGCAGCTCCCCCTCCCTTAGCGGGATCACCGGGGAGCTGTTTTTT.

The chain is built from TRBV19 and TRBJ2-1; 8 positions match TRBD2. The CDR3 is made up of 15 amino acids. V trimming: 4 bases; J trimming: 2 bases; junction bases outside the gene matches: 4. Germline CDR1 and CDR2: LNHDA and SQIVND (reference sequence). The CDR3 region is CASSTRLATYNEQFF. CDR3 in DNA: TGTGCCAGTAGTACAAGACTAGCGACCTACAATGAGCAGTTCTTC.

The chain uses TRBV5-5 and TRBJ2-1, with TRBD2 identical over 10 bases. This CDR3 is 15 amino acids long. Germline V gene sequence: CDR1 SGHKS, CDR2 YYEKEE (reference sequence). V was clipped by 0 bases and J by 10 bases; unmatched bases: 7. The CDR3 nucleotides read TGTGCCAGCAGCTTGGCTAGCGGGAGTCCCGCCGAGCAGTTCTTC. As protein: CASSLASGSPAEQFF. Variable domain in full (rest from reference TRBV5-5 and TRBJ2-1): DAGVTQSPTHLIKTRGQQVTLRCSPISGHKSVSWYQQVLGQGPQFIFQYYEKEERGRGNFPDRFSARQFPNYSSELNVNALLLGDSALYLCASSLASGSPAEQFFGPGTRLTVL.

This clone was counted a few times. The genes are TRBV7-9 and TRBJ1-4, with 8 positions matching TRBD1. This CDR3 comprises 14 residues. In germline, CDR1 is SEHNR, CDR2 FQNEAQ (reference sequence). J was trimmed by 7 bases and V by 5 bases; bases with no gene match: 6. The CDR3 DNA is TGTGCCAGCAGCCAGGGACAGGTTTCTGAAAAACTGTTTTTT. Amino acid sequence: CASSQGQVSEKLFF.

This chain connects TRBV5-1 to TRBJ1-5; D is undetermined. The CDR3 consists of 13 residues. Germline V CDR1 and CDR2: SGHRS, YFSETQ. Trimming took off 2 bases at V and 3 bases at J, with 6 bases between the two ends. CDR3 region: CASSFGDNQPQHF. CDR3 bases: TGCGCCAGCAGCTTCGGAGACAATCAGCCCCAGCATTTT.